A single sample gave rise to the 19 T cell receptor beta chains below, sequenced in a study of early T cells in non-severe SARS-CoV-2 infection (dated by TCRdb to the early 2020s). The library relied on 5' RACE. Sequenced using a NextSeq 500. Starting from the raw public reads, TCRdb applied fastp trimming at Q25, assembled clones with MiXCR and retained in-frame beta chains. All rows with the same CDR3 protein become a single entry with the most common DNA and genes. The sample contains tens of thousands of distinct CDR3 sequences, approximately 4.5% of them found a single time. The ten largest clones take up 15% to 19% of the sample. The sequenced sample was whole blood. Receptor source: an adult who was a healthcare worker with PCR-confirmed SARS-CoV-2 infection or an uninfected control (not recorded which).

In this sample, this clonotype turned up a few times. J is TRBJ2-2 and V is TRBV7-6; D might be TRBD2 (5 bases). The germline V and J ends were trimmed by 3 bases and 5 bases, with 7 bases remaining between them. The CDR3 spans 13 residues. Germline CDR1 reads SGHVS; CDR2 reads FNYEAQ. The DNA for the CDR3 is TGTGCCAGCAGCTTCGGAGGTACCGGGGAGCTGTTTTTT. It codes for CASSFGGTGELFF. The full variable domain, in which reference TRBV7-6 and TRBJ2-2 provide the parts outside the CDR3, is GAGVSQSPRYKVTKRGQDVALRCDPISGHVSLYWYRQALGQGPEFLTYFNYEAQQDKSGLPNDRFSAERPEGSISTLTIQRTEQRDSAMYRCASSFGGTGELFFGEGSRLTVL.

The chain combines TRBV10-3 with TRBJ2-5; D gene unclear. Trimming removed 4 bases at V and 1 base at J, with 1 base between. This CDR3 contains 11 residues. Germline CDR1 is ENHRY and CDR2 is SYGVKD. The CDR3 protein is CAISVQETQYF. The DNA for the CDR3 is TGTGCCATCAGTGTCCAAGAGACCCAGTACTTC.

The table lists this clonotype with many counts. The V gene is TRBV12-3 or TRBV12-4, the J gene TRBJ2-4; 10 bases match TRBD1. Losses at the gene ends were 5 bases for V and 9 bases for J; bases not matched to a gene: 10. The CDR3 spans 15 residues. CDR3 residues: CASSLPGTGDGIQYF. CDR3 bases: TGTGCCAGCAGTCTCCCCGGGACAGGGGATGGCATTCAGTACTTC.

This clonotype was seen a handful of times. The chain employs TRBV4-1 and TRBJ2-3; D gene uncertain. In germline, CDR1 is MGHRA, CDR2 YSYEKL. V gave up 4 bases and J gave up 5 bases, with 13 bases separating them. This CDR3 spans 14 amino acids. The CDR3 spells CASSPQTSEDTQYF. CDR3 DNA: TGCGCCAGCAGCCCCCAGACCTCTGAAGATACGCAGTATTTT.

This clonotype was recorded at least ten times. This chain uses TRBV7-8 with TRBJ2-1; 10 bases line up with TRBD2. Germline CDR1 and CDR2: SGHVS and FQNEAQ. This CDR3 is 17 amino acids long. The trim removed 5 bases at V and 3 bases at J, leaving 10 bases unmatched. CDR3 sequence reads: CASSTYGLAVNYNEQFF. Written as DNA, the CDR3 is TGTGCCAGCAGCACATACGGACTAGCGGTTAACTACAATGAGCAGTTCTTC.

This clonotype was seen many times. The chain has TRBV4-1 and TRBJ1-4; D gene uncertain. The CDR3 is 13 residues long. Trimming pared 1 base from V and 8 bases from J, leaving 8 bases between. Germline V CDR1 and CDR2: MGHRA, YSYEKL. CDR3 in DNA: TGCGCCAGCAGCCAAGGAATGGGGGAAAAACTGTTTTTT. Translation gives CASSQGMGEKLFF.

The rearrangement links TRBV20-1 to TRBJ2-5; TRBD2 matches at 11 bases. V was clipped by 5 bases and J by 2 bases; unmatched bases: 13. The germline gives CDR1 DFQATT, CDR2 SNEGSKA (reference sequence). The CDR3 has 17 residues. CDR3 region: CSAQARNLAGGQETQYF. CDR3 nucleotides: TGCAGTGCTCAGGCGAGGAACCTAGCGGGAGGACAAGAGACCCAGTACTTC.

This clonotype was picked up many times. The chain recombines TRBV7-9 with TRBJ1-1, with 9 bases lining up with TRBD1. The CDR3 has 15 residues. After removal of 0 bases from V and 5 bases from J, the junction contained 4 bases not matched to a gene. Germline lookup yields CDR1 SEHNR and CDR2 FQNEAQ (reference sequence). In nucleotides, the CDR3 is TGTGCCAGCAGCTTAGCGGGGACAGGGAGAACTGAAGCTTTCTTT. Its translation is CASSLAGTGRTEAFF.

This clonotype was seen a single time. The chain is built from TRBV24-1 and TRBJ2-3; maybe TRBD2 (5 bases). Trimming removed 3 bases at V and 4 bases at J, with 13 bases between. The CDR3 sequence is 15 residues long. Per germline, CDR1 KGHDR and CDR2 SFDVKD. CDR3 sequence reads: CATSDGFMRADTQYF. The CDR3 DNA is TGTGCCACCAGTGATGGCTTCATGCGGGCAGATACGCAGTATTTT.

This clonotype was counted many times. The chain recombines TRBV3-1 with TRBJ1-1; D is unresolved. In germline, CDR1 is LGHDT, CDR2 YNNKEL (reference sequence). V gave up 1 base and J gave up 5 bases, with 5 bases separating them. The CDR3 loop spans 12 amino acids. CDR3 protein: CASSQGWTEAFF. For the CDR3, the DNA is TGTGCCAGCAGCCAAGGGTGGACTGAAGCTTTCTTT.

This clonotype was detected many times. The chain combines TRBV11-2 with TRBJ2-3; the D is unclear. The CDR3 has 13 residues. CDR1 is SGHAT and CDR2 is FQNNGV in the germline V gene. V dropped 5 bases and J dropped 4 bases, with 10 bases sitting between them. The CDR3 region has the DNA TGTGCCAGCAGCCTAATGAAGGCAGATACGCAGTATTTT. The encoded protein is CASSLMKADTQYF.

The chain links TRBV28 to TRBJ2-1; 7 bases align to TRBD1. Per the germline V gene, CDR1 is MDHEN and CDR2 is SYDVKM. The CDR3 has 12 residues. V lost 10 bases and J lost 6; bases outside the gene matches: 6. CDR3 amino acids: CATFSGGNEQFF. As DNA, the CDR3 is TGTGCCACCTTCTCAGGGGGCAATGAGCAGTTCTTC. Full variable domain (outside the CDR3, taken from reference TRBV28 and TRBJ2-1): DVKVTQSSRYLVKRTGEKVFLECVQDMDHENMFWYRQDPGLGLRLIYFSYDVKMKEKGDIPEGYSVSREKKERFSLILESASTNQTSMYLCATFSGGNEQFFGPGTRLTVL.

There are many counts of this clonotype. The chain carries TRBV5-4 and TRBJ1-3; D remains ambiguous. The germline V gene encodes CDR1 SGHNT and CDR2 YYREEE (reference sequence). V lost 3 bases, J lost 2 bases, and 3 bases lay in between. This CDR3 comprises 12 residues. This CDR3 is CASSSPGNTIYF. The CDR3 DNA follows: TGTGCCAGCAGCTCCCCTGGAAACACCATATATTTT.

This clonotype was picked up many times. This chain connects TRBV5-1 to TRBJ2-3; D is unresolved. Germline loops: CDR1 SGHRS, CDR2 YFSETQ. This CDR3 is built from 14 residues. Trimming shortened V by 0 bases and J by 3 bases, and 8 bases separated the two germline ends. CDR3 in DNA: TGCGCCAGCAGCTTGGGGGGTCTGACAGATACGCAGTATTTT. Its protein product is CASSLGGLTDTQYF.

This rearrangement joins TRBV5-4 to TRBJ2-1, with TRBD2 identical over 14 bases. The CDR3 is made up of 16 amino acids. CDR1 and CDR2 from the germline V gene are SGHNT and YYREEE (reference sequence). V lost 3 bases to trimming and J lost 6 bases; unmatched junction nucleotides: 5. The CDR3 sequence is CASSSGLAGVSNEQFF. CDR3 nucleotide sequence: TGTGCCAGCAGCTCGGGACTAGCGGGAGTGAGCAATGAGCAGTTCTTC.

This clonotype has a count of ten or more. The V and J genes are TRBV10-3 and TRBJ2-7; 10 nucleotides match TRBD2. Trimming removed 2 bases from V and 1 base from J; junction bases left unmatched: 8. Germline values: CDR1 ENHRY, CDR2 SYGVKD. The CDR3 sequence is 17 residues long. The CDR3 region is CAISERSGGADSYEQYF. The DNA for the CDR3 is TGTGCCATCAGTGAGAGGAGCGGGGGGGCTGATTCCTACGAGCAGTACTTC.

The rearrangement links TRBV6-2 or TRBV6-3 to TRBJ2-7, with 7 bases fitting TRBD1. The CDR3 loop spans 12 amino acids. The J segment lost 2 bases and the V segment lost 8 bases, leaving 3 bases of the junction unmatched. CDR1 and CDR2 from the germline V gene are MNHEY and SVGEGT. As DNA, the CDR3 is TGTGCCAGCGCAGACAGGGCCTACGAGCAGTACTTC. Translation: CASADRAYEQYF.

This clonotype came up many times. The chain has TRBV6-4 and TRBJ2-1; 8 bases match TRBD2. V was clipped by 6 bases and J by 8 bases; unmatched bases: 6. The CDR3 runs to 13 residues. Germline-derived CDR1 and CDR2 are MRHNA and SNTAGT. The CDR3 loop is CASSRTSIDEQFF. CDR3 DNA: TGTGCCAGCAGCCGGACTAGCATCGATGAGCAGTTCTTC.

The sample holds many counts of this clonotype. Here the CDR3 DNA reads TGTGCCAGCAGCTTCACGCCCCGGGCCAACGTCCTGACTTTC. This sequence encodes CASSFTPRANVLTF. The genes are TRBV7-2 and TRBJ2-6, with D unclear. The CDR3 sequence is 14 residues long. With 3 bases removed from V and 5 bases from J, the gap between germline ends came to 8 bases. Germline values: CDR1 SGHTA, CDR2 FQGNSA.